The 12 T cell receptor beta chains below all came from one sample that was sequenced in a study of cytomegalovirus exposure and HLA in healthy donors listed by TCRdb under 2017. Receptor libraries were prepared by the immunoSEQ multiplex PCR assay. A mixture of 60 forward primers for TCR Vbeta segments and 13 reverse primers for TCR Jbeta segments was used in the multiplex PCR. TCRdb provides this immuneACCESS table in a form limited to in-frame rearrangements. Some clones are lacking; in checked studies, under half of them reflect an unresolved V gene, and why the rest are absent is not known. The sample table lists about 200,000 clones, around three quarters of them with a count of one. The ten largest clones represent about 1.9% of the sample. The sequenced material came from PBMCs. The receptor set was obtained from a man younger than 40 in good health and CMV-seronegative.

Here the CDR3 DNA reads TGTGCCAGCAGCCAAGTGGCAGGATTATACACCGGGGAGCTGTTTTTT. Its translation: CASSQVAGLYTGELFF. This sequence joins TRBV14 and TRBJ2-2; D gene unclear. The V and J ends lost 1 base and 3 bases respectively, with 12 bases between them. Germline assignment: CDR1 SGHDN and CDR2 FVKESK. The CDR3 runs 16 residues.

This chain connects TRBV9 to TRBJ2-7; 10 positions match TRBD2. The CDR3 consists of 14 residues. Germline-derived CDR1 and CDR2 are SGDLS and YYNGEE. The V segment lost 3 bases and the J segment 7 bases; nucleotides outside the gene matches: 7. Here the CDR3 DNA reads TGTGCCAGCAGCGCCGGACTAGCGGTAGGGGAGCAGTACTTC. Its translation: CASSAGLAVGEQYF.

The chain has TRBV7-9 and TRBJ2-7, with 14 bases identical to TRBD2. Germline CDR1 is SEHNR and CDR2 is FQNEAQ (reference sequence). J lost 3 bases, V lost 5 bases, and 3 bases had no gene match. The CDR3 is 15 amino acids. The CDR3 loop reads CASSRGLAGDYEQYF. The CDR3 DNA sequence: TGTGCCAGCAGCCGGGGACTAGCGGGAGACTACGAGCAGTACTTC.

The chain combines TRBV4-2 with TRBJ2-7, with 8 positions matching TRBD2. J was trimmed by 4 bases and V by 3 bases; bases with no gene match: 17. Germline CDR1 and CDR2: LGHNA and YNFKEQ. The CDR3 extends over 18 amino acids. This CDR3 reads CASSQDSRGLATGYEQYF. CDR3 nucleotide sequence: TGTGCCAGCAGCCAGGATTCTCGTGGACTAGCCACAGGGTACGAGCAGTACTTC.

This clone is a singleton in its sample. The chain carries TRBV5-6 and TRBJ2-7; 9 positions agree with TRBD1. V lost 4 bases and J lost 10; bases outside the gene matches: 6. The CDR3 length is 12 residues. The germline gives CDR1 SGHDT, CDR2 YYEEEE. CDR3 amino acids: CASSTDRGFQYF. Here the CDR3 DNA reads TGTGCCAGCAGCACCGACAGGGGGTTCCAGTACTTC.

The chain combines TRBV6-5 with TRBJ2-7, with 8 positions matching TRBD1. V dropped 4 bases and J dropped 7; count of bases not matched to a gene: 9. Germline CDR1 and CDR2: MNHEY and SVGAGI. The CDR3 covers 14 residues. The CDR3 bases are TGTGCCAGCAGTTCCCTAAACAGGGGGAATGAGCAGTACTTC. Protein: CASSSLNRGNEQYF.

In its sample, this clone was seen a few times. In DNA, the CDR3 is TGTGCAAGTCTCCGCGTCCTGACTTTC. Amino acid sequence: CASLRVLTF. This chain uses TRBV12-2 with TRBJ2-6; the D call TRBD2 from the table was never checked on the DNA. TRBV12-2 is listed as a pseudogene. The CDR3 runs 9 residues.

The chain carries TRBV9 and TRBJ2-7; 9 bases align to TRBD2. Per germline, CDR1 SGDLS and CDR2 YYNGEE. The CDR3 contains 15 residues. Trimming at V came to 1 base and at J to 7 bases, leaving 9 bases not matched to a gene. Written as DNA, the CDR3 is TGTGCCAGCAGCGTACTTGCTAGCGGGGACCGGGAGCAGTACTTC. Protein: CASSVLASGDREQYF. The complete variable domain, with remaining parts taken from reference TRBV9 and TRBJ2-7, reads DSGVTQTPKHLITATGQRVTLRCSPRSGDLSVYWYQQSLDQGLQFLIQYYNGEERAKGNILERFSAQQFPDLHSELNLSSLELGDSALYFCASSVLASGDREQYFGPGTRLTVT.

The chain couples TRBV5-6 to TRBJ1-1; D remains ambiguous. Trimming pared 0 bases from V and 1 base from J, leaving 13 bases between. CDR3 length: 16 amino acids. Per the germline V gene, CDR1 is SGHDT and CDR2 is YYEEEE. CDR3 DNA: TGTGCCAGCAGCTTGGTAGGTCTCGGGAAGAACACTGAAGCTTTCTTT. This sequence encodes CASSLVGLGKNTEAFF.

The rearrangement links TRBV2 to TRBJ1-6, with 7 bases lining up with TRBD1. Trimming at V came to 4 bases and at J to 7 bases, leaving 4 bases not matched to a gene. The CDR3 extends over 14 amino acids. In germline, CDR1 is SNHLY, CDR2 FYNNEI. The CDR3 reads CASSGQGSNSPLHF. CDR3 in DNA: TGTGCCAGCAGTGGACAGGGATCGAATTCACCCCTCCACTTT.

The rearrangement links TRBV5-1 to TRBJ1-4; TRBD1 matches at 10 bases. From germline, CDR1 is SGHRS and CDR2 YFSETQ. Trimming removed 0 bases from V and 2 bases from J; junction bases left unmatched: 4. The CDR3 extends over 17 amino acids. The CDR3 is CASSLGPGQGTNEKLFF. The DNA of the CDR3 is TGCGCCAGCAGCTTGGGGCCGGGACAGGGGACTAATGAAAAACTGTTTTTT.

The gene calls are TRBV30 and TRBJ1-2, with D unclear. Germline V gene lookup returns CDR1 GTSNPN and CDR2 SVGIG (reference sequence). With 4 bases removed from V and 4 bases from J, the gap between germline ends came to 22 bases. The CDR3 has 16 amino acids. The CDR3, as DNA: TGTGCCTGGAACCGGGATCTCATCATCTCGGTCTATGGCTACACCTTC. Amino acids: CAWNRDLIISVYGYTF.